This T cell receptor (beta chain) was profiled in a study of OX40 agonist ivuxolimab in advanced cancers. The study, taken as a whole, reports: The specificity for antigen of the expanded peripheral T cells was not determined.

By share, this clone ranks as medium-sized. The antigen remains unidentified. This CDR3 is 16 amino acids long. Profiled with immunoSEQ multiplex PCR; TCRdb holds only in-frame clones, not every one. Altogether roughly 44,000 clones are present, less than 90% being singletons, with the ten largest covering 6.5% to 8%. The source material was CD4+ or CD8+ T cells sorted from blood, sampled in a trial of the OX40 agonist ivuxolimab. This sequence originates from an adult with an advanced solid tumor such as melanoma, head and neck, liver or kidney cancer. This chain joins TRBV21-1 and TRBJ2-4. TRBV21-1 is a listed pseudogene. The CDR3 bases are TGTGCCAGCAGCAACACGGGGGCGGGGCCCCAAAACATTCAGTACTTC. It codes for CASSNTGAGPQNIQYF.